Below, 11 T cell receptor beta chains from the same sample are listed, as sequenced in a study of T cell repertoires in cytomegalovirus infection. Each CDR3 protein gets one entry after TCRdb re-called the reads with MiXCR. This table holds hundreds of thousands of distinct CDR3 sequences, 29% found once. These receptors are not linked to any known antigen. The specimen comprised cultured PBMCs, sampled from culture after CMV antigen stimulation. These receptors were collected from a human donor in good health (CMV status not recorded). Some clones in this sample may be carry-over from other donors' samples.

V gene TRBV11-1 combines with J gene TRBJ2-7; the D call may be TRBD1 or TRBD2 (5 bases each). This CDR3 is 14 amino acids long. Trimming removed 5 bases at V and 0 bases at J, with 11 bases between. The germline V gene has CDR1 SGHAT and CDR2 FQDESV (reference sequence). CDR3 loop: CASSMGPGSYEQYF. The CDR3 nucleotides read TGTGCCAGCAGCATGGGACCGGGCTCCTACGAGCAGTACTTC.

The rearrangement uses TRBV28 and TRBJ2-3; D possibly corresponds to TRBD2 (6 bases). The CDR3 is 17 residues long. The germline CDR1 and CDR2 sequences are MDHEN and SYDVKM. Deletions cut 6 bases from V and 1 base from J, with 20 bases between. The CDR3 DNA reads as TGTGCCAGCAGCTCTGGCGGGGTGCCTGACCGCACAGATACGCAGTATTTT. Amino acid sequence: CASSSGGVPDRTDTQYF.

In this sample, this clonotype turned up a few times. This chain links TRBV19 with TRBJ2-5; D may be TRBD1 or TRBD2 (5 bases each). The CDR3 consists of 14 residues. The germline V gene has CDR1 LNHDA and CDR2 SQIVND (reference sequence). Trimming took 3 bases from V and 3 from J, leaving 11 bases between them. This CDR3 is CASSIRGAEETQYF. The CDR3 coding sequence is TGTGCCAGTAGTATTAGAGGGGCGGAAGAGACCCAGTACTTC.

V usage is TRBV7-2 and J usage is TRBJ2-3; perhaps TRBD1 as D (5 bases). The CDR3 extends over 15 amino acids. V was trimmed by 4 bases and J by 5 bases, leaving 16 bases between them. Germline CDR1 SGHTA, CDR2 FQGNSA. CDR3 nucleotides: TGTGCCAGCAGCTATCAGACAGCCGGTGGAGATACGCAGTATTTT. It codes for CASSYQTAGGDTQYF.

This clonotype appeared a few times. The genes are TRBV28 and TRBJ2-7; 9 bases are shared with TRBD1. Germline V CDR1 and CDR2: MDHEN, SYDVKM. The CDR3 runs 13 residues. V shed 5 bases and J 3 bases; nucleotides not matched to a gene: 2. The CDR3 nucleotides are TGTGCCAGCAGTGAGGGACAGGGCTACGAGCAGTACTTC. Translated: CASSEGQGYEQYF.

This chain links TRBV11-1 with TRBJ2-7; no definite D call. V dropped 4 bases and J dropped 4 bases, with 14 bases sitting between them. Germline CDR1 SGHAT, CDR2 FQDESV (reference sequence). This CDR3 has 14 residues. DNA of the CDR3: TGTGCCAGCAGCTCGGACGGTTTAGGGTACGAGCAGTACTTC. Translating gives CASSSDGLGYEQYF.

The genes are TRBV12-5 and TRBJ2-3; perhaps TRBD1 as D (6 bases). Germline CDR1 is LGHNT and CDR2 is FRNRAP. V lost 4 bases, J lost 0 bases, and 11 bases lay in between. CDR3 length: 15 residues. As DNA, the CDR3 is TGTGCTAGTGGTTGGGGGCGGAGGAGCACAGATACGCAGTATTTT. This codes for CASGWGRRSTDTQYF.

This clonotype was detected a few times. This chain connects TRBV20-1 to TRBJ1-1; D is undetermined. The CDR3 is made up of 12 amino acids. Germline CDR1 is DFQATT and CDR2 is SNEGSKA (reference sequence). The V gene lost 2 bases and the J gene lost 1 base, with 5 bases spanning the gap. CDR3 loop: CSARRQNTEAFF. The CDR3 coding sequence is TGCAGTGCTAGACGGCAGAACACTGAAGCTTTCTTT.

This clonotype was seen more than once but under ten times. V usage is TRBV19 and J usage is TRBJ1-5, with TRBD1 identical over 7 bases. This CDR3 comprises 15 residues. Germline lookup yields CDR1 LNHDA and CDR2 SQIVND (reference sequence). J was trimmed by 2 bases and V by 6 bases; bases with no gene match: 7. The CDR3 DNA reads TGTGCCAGTAGAGGCGGGCAGGGGGGCAATCAGCCCCAGCATTTT. As protein: CASRGGQGGNQPQHF.

This clonotype was counted a few times. V and J are TRBV7-3 and TRBJ1-1, with TRBD1 as a possible D gene (5 bases). V was cut by 5 bases and J by 1 base, with 14 bases left in between. Germline V gives CDR1 SGHTA, CDR2 FQGTGA. The length of the CDR3 is 15 residues. CDR3 amino acids: CASSPAGGANTEAFF. The CDR3 nucleotides are TGTGCCAGCAGCCCCGCCGGAGGGGCGAACACTGAAGCTTTCTTT.

This clonotype came up a few times. The rearrangement links TRBV7-9 to TRBJ2-7; 11 bases map to TRBD1. There are 16 residues in the CDR3. Losses at the gene ends were 5 bases for V and 0 bases for J; bases not matched to a gene: 6. Germline CDR1 is SEHNR and CDR2 is FQNEAQ (reference sequence). This chain's CDR3 is CASSARTGGISYEQYF. CDR3 DNA sequence: TGTGCCAGCAGCGCCCGGACAGGGGGCATCTCCTACGAGCAGTACTTC.